The clone carrying this TCR beta chain was picked up one time. The V gene lost 2 bases and the J gene lost 0 bases, with 11 bases spanning the gap. CDR1 is LNHDA and CDR2 is SQIVND in the germline V gene (reference sequence). This CDR3 has 16 residues. The sample comes from a study of cytomegalovirus exposure and HLA in healthy donors. The PCR used 60 Vbeta and 13 Jbeta primers. The data were produced by immunoSEQ multiplex PCR, yet TCRdb's version contains in-frame clones alone and is incomplete. The table records more than 100,000 clones, approximately 75% of them present only once. Sequenced input: PBMCs. This receptor was taken from a male donor in good health and CMV-seronegative. The chain has TRBV19 and TRBJ1-3; D ambiguous. CDR3 residues: CASSIKNPSSGNTIYF. The CDR3 DNA reads TGTGCCAGTAGTATAAAGAACCCTAGCTCTGGAAACACCATATATTTT.